Below are 16 T cell receptor beta chains sequenced from a single sample in a study of blood T cell repertoires in COVID-19 (dated by TCRdb to 2019 to 2021). Library creation used the immunoSEQ multiplex PCR assay. TCRdb obtained this table from immuneACCESS and retained in-frame rearrangements with V and J assigned. These tables miss some clones; where compared with another copy, unresolved V genes account for less than half of the shortfall, and the remainder is unexplained. This sample holds 250,000 or so clones; around 89% were observed only once. Approximately 2.5% of the sample goes to the ten largest clones. Sequencing input: peripheral blood. The receptor set was obtained from a man aged 30 to 45 with COVID-19, enrolled during active disease.

V and J are TRBV7-6 and TRBJ1-1; D ambiguous. Germline-derived CDR1 and CDR2 are SGHVS and FNYEAQ. Trimming cost V 4 bases and J 11 bases, with 20 bases left between them. There are 14 residues in the CDR3. The CDR3 spells CASSSPDTAGRAFF. The CDR3 DNA reads as TGTGCCAGCAGCTCGCCCGACACGGCTGGTCGCGCTTTCTTT.

The V gene is TRBV27, the J gene TRBJ1-2; 7 bases agree with TRBD1. The length of the CDR3 is 14 residues. Germline trimming cut 6 bases from V and 2 bases from J; bases unmatched to any gene: 6. Germline V gene sequence: CDR1 MNHEY, CDR2 SMNVEV (reference sequence). CDR3 sequence reads: CASRSTGINYGYTF. CDR3 in DNA: TGTGCCAGCAGATCGACAGGGATAAACTATGGCTACACCTTC.

V gene TRBV7-2 combines with J gene TRBJ1-5; D is possibly TRBD1 (5 bases). Germline V gives CDR1 SGHTA, CDR2 FQGNSA. Deletions cut 0 bases from V and 2 bases from J, with 14 bases between. The CDR3 runs 17 residues. The CDR3 nucleotides read TGTGCCAGCAGCTTAGCGATTAGGAAGACAGGCAATCAGCCCCAGCATTTT. Translated: CASSLAIRKTGNQPQHF. Full variable domain (remainder filled in from reference TRBV7-2 and TRBJ1-5): GAGVSQSPSNKVTEKGKDVELRCDPISGHTALYWYRQSLGQGLEFLIYFQGNSAPDKSGLPSDRFSAERTGGSVSTLTIQRTQQEDSAVYLCASSLAIRKTGNQPQHFGDGTRLSIL.

The chain recombines TRBV18 with TRBJ2-2; 8 bases match TRBD2. CDR3 length: 16 residues. Losses at the gene ends were 6 bases for V and 0 bases for J; bases not matched to a gene: 6. Germline V gene sequence: CDR1 KGHSH, CDR2 LQKENI. The CDR3, as DNA: TGTGCCAGCTCGTACGGCGGGGGGCCGAACACCGGGGAGCTGTTTTTT. Translation: CASSYGGGPNTGELFF.

The chain employs TRBV19 and TRBJ2-2; possible D gene TRBD2, 5 bases. CDR1 and CDR2 (germline): LNHDA, SQIVND (reference sequence). The CDR3 runs to 13 residues. Trimming removed 7 bases at V and 15 bases at J, with 21 bases between. CDR3 in amino acids: CASKVSDTGMMFF. The CDR3 DNA reads TGTGCCAGTAAAGTGAGTGATACCGGGATGATGTTTTTT.

About this clone itself: The same CDR3 arises from other DNA sequences in this sample as well. V is TRBV18 and J is TRBJ2-3, with 8 bases aligning to TRBD1. This CDR3 comprises 15 residues. The germline CDR1 and CDR2 sequences are KGHSH and LQKENI. V gave up 3 bases and J gave up 1 base; unmatched junction bases: 3. The CDR3 here is CASSPGQGRTDTQYF. The CDR3 DNA reads as TGTGCCAGCTCACCCGGACAGGGTCGCACAGATACGCAGTATTTT.

The gene calls are TRBV6-5 and TRBJ1-1, with D possibly being TRBD1 (6 bases). The germline gives CDR1 MNHEY, CDR2 SVGAGI. V was shortened by 4 bases and J by 2 bases, with 11 bases between the two germline ends. CDR3 length: 14 residues. CDR3 sequence reads: CASSSTGLNTEAFF. DNA for the CDR3: TGTGCCAGCAGTTCGACAGGCCTTAACACTGAAGCTTTCTTT.

The chain couples TRBV19 to TRBJ2-5, with 11 nucleotides matching TRBD2. Trimming took 0 bases from V and 5 from J; bases not matched to a gene: 14. Germline V gene data show CDR1 as LNHDA and CDR2 as SQIVND (reference sequence). There are 19 residues in the CDR3. This CDR3 reads CASSIEVVGSGGAAETQYF. The CDR3, as DNA: TGTGCCAGTAGTATAGAAGTTGTGGGTAGCGGGGGGGCCGCGGAGACCCAGTACTTC.

This clone occurred once. The rearrangement uses TRBV27 and TRBJ1-5; D not resolved. Germline CDR1 is MNHEY and CDR2 is SMNVEV (reference sequence). The germline V and J ends were trimmed by 4 bases and 4 bases, with 5 bases remaining between them. There are 12 residues in the CDR3. CDR3 in DNA: TGTGCCAGCAGTTACACGAATCAGCCCCAGCATTTT. Amino acids: CASSYTNQPQHF.

The rearrangement links TRBV11-2 to TRBJ1-1; the match to TRBD1 covers 10 bases. The CDR3 runs 15 residues. Trimming cost V 3 bases and J 5 bases; bases outside gene matches: 6. Germline CDR1 and CDR2: SGHAT and FQNNGV. The CDR3 protein is CASSFRTGGGTEAFF. Written as DNA, the CDR3 is TGTGCCAGCAGCTTCAGGACAGGGGGAGGAACTGAAGCTTTCTTT.

CDR3 nucleotide sequence: TGTGCCAGTAGTATAGACGGGGCAGGGGCGAAACTAGCCAAAAACATTCAGTACTTC. As protein: CASSIDGAGAKLAKNIQYF. This chain joins TRBV19 and TRBJ2-4; the D gene is possibly TRBD1 (6 bases). The CDR3 is 19 residues long. The germline V gene has CDR1 LNHDA and CDR2 SQIVND (reference sequence). With 0 bases removed from V and 0 bases from J, the gap between germline ends came to 18 bases.

J is TRBJ2-1 and V is TRBV7-2; 9 bases fit TRBD2. Trimming at V came to 5 bases and at J to 7 bases, leaving 9 bases not matched to a gene. CDR1 is SGHTA, CDR2 FQGNSA, per germline. This CDR3 has 15 amino acids. As DNA, the CDR3 is TGTGCCAGCAGCGCGCGGGGGGGCGCGGGGAATGAGCAGTTCTTC. Translating gives CASSARGGAGNEQFF.

On this clone itself: Other DNA sequences in this sample translate to the same CDR3. V usage is TRBV7-3 and J usage is TRBJ1-5, with D unresolved. There are 13 residues in the CDR3. CDR1 is SGHTA, CDR2 FQGTGA, per germline. Trimming cost V 2 bases and J 6 bases, with 8 bases left between them. The CDR3 DNA reads as TGTGCCAGCAGCTTAGTCCGAGGTCAGCCCCAGCATTTT. Residues: CASSLVRGQPQHF.

The chain employs TRBV6-6 and TRBJ1-1; a weak D match, TRBD1 (5 bases). The CDR3 contains 15 residues. The ends were cut back, 10 bases at V and 3 bases at J, with 21 bases in the middle. Germline V gene sequence: CDR1 MNHNY, CDR2 SVGAGI (reference sequence). Here the CDR3 reads CATSDWGTIDTEAFF. DNA of the CDR3: TGTGCCACCTCGGACTGGGGGACTATTGACACTGAAGCTTTCTTT.

The chain couples TRBV3-1 (or the pseudogene TRBV3-2) to TRBJ1-5; D remains ambiguous. The V gene lost 1 base and the J gene lost 0 bases, with 4 bases spanning the gap. This CDR3 has 14 amino acids. Germline V lookup: CDR1 LGHDT, CDR2 YNNKEL (reference sequence). The CDR3 loop is CASSQAYSNQPQHF. CDR3 sequence (DNA): TGTGCCAGCAGCCAAGCCTATAGCAATCAGCCCCAGCATTTT.

The chain has TRBV18 and TRBJ1-4; tentatively, D is TRBD1 (6 bases). The CDR3 runs to 14 residues. The V gene lost 4 bases and the J gene lost 8 bases, with 14 bases spanning the gap. CDR1 KGHSH and CDR2 LQKENI come from the germline V gene. As DNA, the CDR3 is TGTGCCAGCTCACTGGGGACAAAAAGGGAAAAACTGTTTTTT. It encodes CASSLGTKREKLFF.